The present T cell receptor beta chain was sequenced within a study of OX40 agonist ivuxolimab in advanced cancers. Study-level background: Patients received ivuxolimab, an intravenous treatment, every 2 weeks at 0.01 to 10 mg/kg. Three patients showed partial responses: one hepatocellular carcinoma and two cutaneous melanoma cases. The study, taken as a whole, reports: Researchers report that CD8+ T cells had, on average, more expanded clones than CD4+.

CDR3 length equals 15 residues. Germline V gene sequence: CDR1 GTSNPN, CDR2 SVGIG (reference sequence). Trimming took 0 bases from V and 8 from J; bases not matched to a gene: 8. Measured with immunoSEQ multiplex PCR; TCRdb has only the in-frame clones, and not every one. The profile covers tens of thousands of clones, with approximately 82% appearing a single time and about 8.1% taken by the ten largest. Regarding this clone: Antigen unknown.

This sample comprised CD4+ or CD8+ T cells sorted from blood, obtained in a trial of the OX40 agonist ivuxolimab. The chain has TRBV30 and TRBJ1-2, with 11 bases that match TRBD1. This TCR was recovered from an adult with an advanced solid tumor such as melanoma, head and neck, liver or kidney cancer. This CDR3 reads CAWSVPGQGARGYTF. DNA of the CDR3: TGTGCCTGGAGTGTACCCGGACAGGGGGCGCGGGGCTACACCTTC.